These 2 T cell receptor beta chains originate from one sample sequenced in a study of OX40 agonist ivuxolimab in advanced cancers. The protocol was immunoSEQ multiplex PCR, while the TCRdb copy is restricted to in-frame clones and leaves out a portion. Of approximately 59,000 clones listed, 80% to 90% are singletons. The sequences come from CD4+ or CD8+ T cells sorted from blood, collected in a trial of the OX40 agonist ivuxolimab. The source is an adult with an advanced solid tumor such as melanoma, head and neck, liver or kidney cancer.

This rearrangement joins TRBV25-1 to TRBJ2-7; no firm D call. Germline loops: CDR1 MGHDK, CDR2 SYGVNS. This CDR3 is built from 13 residues. Trimming took 5 bases from V and 2 from J, leaving 10 bases between them. The chain's CDR3 is CASSKTGTYEQYF. As DNA, the CDR3 is TGTGCCAGCAGTAAAACTGGAACCTACGAGCAGTACTTC.

The chain carries TRBV10-3 and TRBJ2-2, with TRBD2 matching 11 bases. Per the germline V gene, CDR1 is ENHRY and CDR2 is SYGVKD. Trimming at V came to 6 bases and at J to 4 bases, leaving 7 bases not matched to a gene. This CDR3 region has 16 residues. CDR3 loop: CAISPLAGGSTGELFF. The CDR3 bases are TGTGCCATCAGCCCTCTAGCGGGAGGCTCCACCGGGGAGCTGTTTTTT.